This T cell receptor beta chain is drawn from a study of blood T cell repertoires in COVID-19. Study in general: Material from acute and convalescent COVID-19 was sourced from the United States, Italy and Spain. Sources were T cells, B-cell-depleted T cells, or PBMCs; the material itself was cDNA or gDNA.

Under the authors' procedure: Amplified reference gene primers provided the basis for estimating nucleated cell counts. TCRdb's copy holds only in-frame clones and misses some; the assay was immunoSEQ multiplex PCR. From that table come the V and J calls and clone size; the DNA was used to work out D and trimming. The sample holds 35,000 to 45,000 clones, 88% seen once. This clone was observed once. Germline CDR1 DFQATT, CDR2 SNEGSKA (reference sequence). The J segment lost 10 bases and the V segment lost 3 bases, leaving 11 bases of the junction unmatched. This CDR3 region has 15 residues. The sequencing input was peripheral blood. The sequence derives from a human donor in a cohort sampled during active COVID-19. This chain links TRBV20-1 with TRBJ2-3; 12 bases fit TRBD2. This chain's CDR3 is CSASGLAGGLSAQYF. CDR3 coding DNA: TGCAGTGCTAGTGGGCTAGCGGGGGGGCTTTCGGCGCAGTATTTT.